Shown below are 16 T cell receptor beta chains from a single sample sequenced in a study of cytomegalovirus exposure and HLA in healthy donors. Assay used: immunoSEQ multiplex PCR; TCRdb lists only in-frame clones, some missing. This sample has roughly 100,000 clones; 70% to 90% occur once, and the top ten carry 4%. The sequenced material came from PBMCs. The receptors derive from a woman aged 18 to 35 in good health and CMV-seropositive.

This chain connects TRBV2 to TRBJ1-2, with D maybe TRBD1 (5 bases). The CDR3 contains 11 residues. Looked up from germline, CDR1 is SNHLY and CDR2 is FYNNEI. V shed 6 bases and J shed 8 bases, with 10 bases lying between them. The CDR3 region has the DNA TGTGCCAGCAGCACAGGCCCGGGCTACACCTTC. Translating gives CASSTGPGYTF.

CDR3 nucleotide sequence: TGTGCCAGCAGTGACAGGGTGGGGCAGCCCCAGCATTTT. Translating gives CASSDRVGQPQHF. The V and J genes are TRBV6-1 and TRBJ1-5, with a tentative D call TRBD1 (5 bases). V was clipped by 3 bases and J by 7 bases, with 10 bases between them. Germline CDR1 is MNHNS and CDR2 is SASEGT. CDR3 length: 13 residues.

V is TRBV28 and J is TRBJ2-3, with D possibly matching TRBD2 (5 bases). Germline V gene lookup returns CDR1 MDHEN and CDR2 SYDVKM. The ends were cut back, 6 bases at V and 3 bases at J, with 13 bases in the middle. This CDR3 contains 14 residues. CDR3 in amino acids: CASSSPGLTDTQYF. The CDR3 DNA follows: TGTGCCAGCAGCTCTCCCGGACTTACAGATACGCAGTATTTT.

The CDR3 spells CASSRDRGLNYGYTF. The DNA for the CDR3 is TGTGCCAGCAGCCGTGACAGGGGACTAAACTATGGCTACACCTTC. This chain joins TRBV5-6 and TRBJ1-2, with TRBD1 matching over 8 bases. CDR1 is SGHDT and CDR2 is YYEEEE in the germline V gene. V was clipped by 4 bases and J by 2 bases; unmatched bases: 7. This CDR3 region has 15 residues.

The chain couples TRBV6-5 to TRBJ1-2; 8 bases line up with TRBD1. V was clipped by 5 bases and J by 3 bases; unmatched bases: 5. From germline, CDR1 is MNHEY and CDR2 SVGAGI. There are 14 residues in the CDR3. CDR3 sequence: CASSNRGSDYGYTF. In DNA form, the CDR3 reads TGTGCCAGCAGTAACAGGGGGTCCGACTATGGCTACACCTTC.

The chain's CDR3 is CASSPRDRDYEQYF. CDR3 nucleotide sequence: TGTGCCAGCAGCCCCAGGGACAGGGACTACGAGCAGTACTTC. The chain joins TRBV11-3 to TRBJ2-7; the match to TRBD1 covers 9 bases. Germline CDR1 is SGHNT and CDR2 is YENEEA. The CDR3 sequence is 14 residues long. The trim removed 5 bases at V and 3 bases at J, leaving 5 bases unmatched.

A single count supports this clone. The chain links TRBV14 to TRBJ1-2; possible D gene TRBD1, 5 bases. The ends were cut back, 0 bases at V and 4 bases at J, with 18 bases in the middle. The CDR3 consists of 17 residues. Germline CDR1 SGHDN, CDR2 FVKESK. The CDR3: CASSQEWTSSVLYGYTF. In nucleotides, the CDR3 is TGTGCCAGCAGCCAAGAGTGGACAAGCTCCGTCCTCTATGGCTACACCTTC.

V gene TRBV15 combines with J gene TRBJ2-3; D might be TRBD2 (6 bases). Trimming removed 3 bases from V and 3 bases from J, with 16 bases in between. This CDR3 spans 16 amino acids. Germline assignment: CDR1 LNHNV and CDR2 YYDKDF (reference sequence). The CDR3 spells CATSSPGLQGTDTQYF. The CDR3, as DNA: TGTGCCACCAGCAGCCCGGGACTCCAAGGAACAGATACGCAGTATTTT.

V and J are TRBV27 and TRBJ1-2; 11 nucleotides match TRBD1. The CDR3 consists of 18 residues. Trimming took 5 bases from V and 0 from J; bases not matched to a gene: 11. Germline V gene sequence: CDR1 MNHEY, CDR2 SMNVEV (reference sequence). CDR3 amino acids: CASSRTGTGGSSNYGYTF. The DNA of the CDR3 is TGTGCCAGCAGTCGAACCGGGACAGGGGGAAGCTCTAACTATGGCTACACCTTC.

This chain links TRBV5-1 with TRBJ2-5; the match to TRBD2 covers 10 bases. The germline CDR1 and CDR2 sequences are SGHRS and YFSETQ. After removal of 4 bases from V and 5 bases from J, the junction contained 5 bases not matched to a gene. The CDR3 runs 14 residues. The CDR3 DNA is TGCGCCAGCAGCCAGGGACTAGCGCGGGAGACCCAGTACTTC. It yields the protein CASSQGLARETQYF.

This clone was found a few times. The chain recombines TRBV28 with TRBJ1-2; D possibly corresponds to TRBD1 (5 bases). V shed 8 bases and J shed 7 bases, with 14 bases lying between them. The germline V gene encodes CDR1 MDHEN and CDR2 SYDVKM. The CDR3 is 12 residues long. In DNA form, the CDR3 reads TGTGCCAGCCAGGCAGGGCTGGGTGGCTACACCTTC. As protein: CASQAGLGGYTF.

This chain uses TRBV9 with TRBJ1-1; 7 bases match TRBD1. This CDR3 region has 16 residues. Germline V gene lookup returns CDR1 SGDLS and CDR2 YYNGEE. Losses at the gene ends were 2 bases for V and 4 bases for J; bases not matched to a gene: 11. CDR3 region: CASSVGLGQRGTEAFF. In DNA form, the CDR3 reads TGTGCCAGCAGCGTTGGGTTGGGACAGAGGGGCACTGAAGCTTTCTTT.

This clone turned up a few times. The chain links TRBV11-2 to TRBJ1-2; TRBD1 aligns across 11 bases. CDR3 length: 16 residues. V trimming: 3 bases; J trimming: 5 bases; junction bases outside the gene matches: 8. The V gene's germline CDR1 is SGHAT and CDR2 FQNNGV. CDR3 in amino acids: CASSFLTRDRGYGYTF. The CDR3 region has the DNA TGTGCCAGCAGCTTCCTGACCCGGGACAGGGGGTATGGCTACACCTTC.

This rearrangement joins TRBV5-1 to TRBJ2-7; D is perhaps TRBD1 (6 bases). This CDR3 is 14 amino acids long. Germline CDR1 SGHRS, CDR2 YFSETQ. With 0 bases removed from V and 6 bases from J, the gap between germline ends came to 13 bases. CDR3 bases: TGCGCCAGCAGCTTGGACAGGGAGTCGGGCGAGCAGTACTTC. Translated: CASSLDRESGEQYF.

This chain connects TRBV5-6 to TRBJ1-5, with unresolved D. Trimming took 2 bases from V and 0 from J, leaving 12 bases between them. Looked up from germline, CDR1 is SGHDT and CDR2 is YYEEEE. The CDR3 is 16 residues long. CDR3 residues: CASSLGGVYSNQPQHF. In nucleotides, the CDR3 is TGTGCCAGCAGCTTAGGCGGGGTTTATAGCAATCAGCCCCAGCATTTT.

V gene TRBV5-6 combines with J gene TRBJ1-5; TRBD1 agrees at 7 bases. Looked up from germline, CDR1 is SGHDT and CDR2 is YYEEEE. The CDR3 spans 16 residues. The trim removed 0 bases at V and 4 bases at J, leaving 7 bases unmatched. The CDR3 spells CASSLAVGRGNQPQHF. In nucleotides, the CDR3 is TGTGCCAGCAGCTTGGCCGTCGGCAGGGGGAATCAGCCCCAGCATTTT.